The rows below give T cell receptor beta chains drawn from one sample of a study of shared clonotypes between healthy human individuals. The data were produced by immunoSEQ multiplex PCR, yet TCRdb's version contains in-frame clones alone and is incomplete. The table shows a few million clones, with more than 80% occurring only once. Sequencing used naive CD4+ T cells sorted from blood. The origin of the receptors is a man younger than 35 in good health. CDR3s leave out the opening cysteine and the closing phenylalanine or tryptophan. The order of the fields is J gene, V gene, CDR3 protein.

>TRBJ2-7|TRBV5-4
ASSSPGQGALREQY
>TRBJ2-2|TRBV19
ASSIQGTLNTGELF
>TRBJ2-7|TRBV5-1
ASSPGAKAYEQY
>TRBJ1-2|TRBV4-3
ASSQGGQGLDYGYT
>TRBJ1-2|TRBV9
ASTRQGRNDYGYT
>TRBJ2-1|TRBV10-1
ASSETARRQGIVGEQF
>TRBJ1-3|TRBV5-1
ASSSSGDAGNTIY
>TRBJ2-3|TRBV2
ASSEILSSRDTQY
>TRBJ1-1|TRBV5-1
ASSPGAANFNTEAF
>TRBJ2-7|TRBV5-1
ASSPGTSVYEQY
>TRBJ2-7|TRBV6-6
ASSYPSGSPYEQY
>TRBJ1-4|TRBV18
ASSPGSSNEKLF
>TRBJ2-5|TRBV18
ASSPGQQETQY
>TRBJ2-7|TRBV9
ASSGDTDPAYEQY
>TRBJ2-5|TRBV29-1
SVGGRTETQY
>TRBJ2-7|TRBV28
AKSSGALYEQY
>TRBJ1-2|TRBV6-6
ASRVTGDGYT
>TRBJ2-7|TRBV7-8
ASSPSGTTYEQY
>TRBJ1-1|TRBV6-6
ASRQGSATEAF
>TRBJ1-4|TRBV20-1
SARNREKLF
>TRBJ2-1|TRBV6-5
ASSPGTANEQF
>TRBJ2-5|TRBV29-1
SVARDSGGETQY
>TRBJ2-2|TRBV19
ASSFTYSGELF
>TRBJ1-6|TRBV30
AWSLGQGRNSPLH
>TRBJ2-7|TRBV5-5
ASSLAVSFVLEQY
>TRBJ1-2|TRBV5-1
ASSLAGVTQTSGEGYT
>TRBJ2-2|TRBV7-3
ASSLTRGTGELF
>TRBJ2-4|TRBV2
ASSDGRRLLAKNIQY
>TRBJ1-1|TRBV30
AWRSLWNRGMGTEAF
>TRBJ1-4|TRBV7-2
ASSPGQGREKLF
>TRBJ2-6|TRBV30
AWSPGANVLT